A selection of T cell receptor beta chains follows, all from one sample in a study of T-cell reconstitution after alpha-beta-depleted transplantation in children. One entry per CDR3 protein results from TCRdb running MiXCR on the PCR reads. Here the sample spans about 70,000 distinct CDR3 sequences, roughly a tenth being singletons. Sample: PBMCs, taken before TCRalphabeta/CD19-depleted stem cell transplant. These receptors came from a boy younger than 18 with acute myeloid leukemia, due to receive a stem cell transplant. Each CDR3 is given with its conserved first and last residue. Each record gives: clone size, D gene, J gene, CDR3 length, V gene, CDR3 DNA, CDR3 protein. A D gene is named only where the DNA matches it firmly. The listing skips clone size in some rows; elsewhere it reads once, few, many or a size class.

abundance: many
d_gene: TRBD1
j_gene: TRBJ2-1
len: 16
v_gene: TRBV6-2/TRBV6-3
CDR3nt: TGTGCCAGCAGTTCAATTACCGGGACAGGCTACAATGAGCAGTTCTTC
CDR3aa: CASSSITGTGYNEQFF

abundance: many
d_gene: .
j_gene: TRBJ2-5
len: 14
v_gene: TRBV5-5
CDR3nt: TGTGCCAGCAGCTTCACAGGGACACAAGAGACCCAGTACTTC
CDR3aa: CASSFTGTQETQYF

abundance: many
d_gene: TRBD1
j_gene: TRBJ2-7
len: 13
v_gene: TRBV20-1
CDR3nt: TGCAGTCCCTCTTCGAAGGGGGCTTACGAGCAGTACTTC
CDR3aa: CSPSSKGAYEQYF

abundance: many
d_gene: TRBD1
j_gene: TRBJ2-7
len: 13
v_gene: TRBV11-2
CDR3nt: TGTGCCAGCAGTTGGACAGGGGGGGGCGAGCAGTACTTC
CDR3aa: CASSWTGGGEQYF

abundance: .
d_gene: .
j_gene: TRBJ2-7
len: 12
v_gene: TRBV7-9
CDR3nt: TGTGCCAGCAGAGGGGGGGCCAACGAGCAGTACTTC
CDR3aa: CASRGGANEQYF

abundance: many
d_gene: .
j_gene: TRBJ2-1
len: 13
v_gene: TRBV12-3/TRBV12-4
CDR3nt: TGTGCCAGCAGAATGGGCCCCCGGTTTGAGCAGTTCTTC
CDR3aa: CASRMGPRFEQFF

abundance: few
d_gene: .
j_gene: TRBJ2-1
len: 15
v_gene: TRBV7-2
CDR3nt: TGTGCCAGCTGCAAGACGGGGCTTCGAGGCGATGAGCAGTTCTTC
CDR3aa: CASCKTGLRGDEQFF

abundance: many
d_gene: TRBD2
j_gene: TRBJ2-3
len: 14
v_gene: TRBV4-2
CDR3nt: TGTGCCAGCAGCCAAGGACTAGCGGCAGATACGCAGTATTTT
CDR3aa: CASSQGLAADTQYF

abundance: many
d_gene: .
j_gene: TRBJ1-1
len: 15
v_gene: TRBV4-1
CDR3nt: TGCGCCAGCAGCCTACTGGGGGGCAAGAACACTGAAGCTTTCTTT
CDR3aa: CASSLLGGKNTEAFF

abundance: many
d_gene: .
j_gene: TRBJ2-3
len: 16
v_gene: TRBV7-6
CDR3nt: TGTGCCAGCAGCCCACATTGGGGGGCTTCCATGGATACGCAGTATTTT
CDR3aa: CASSPHWGASMDTQYF

abundance: many
d_gene: .
j_gene: TRBJ2-3
len: 15
v_gene: TRBV7-9
CDR3nt: TGTGCCAGCAGCTTAGGCGGTACCATCACAGATACGCAGTATTTT
CDR3aa: CASSLGGTITDTQYF

abundance: many
d_gene: .
j_gene: TRBJ2-2
len: 14
v_gene: TRBV12-3/TRBV12-4
CDR3nt: TGTGCCAGCAGTTTAGGACTTCAGACCGGGGAGCTGTTTTTT
CDR3aa: CASSLGLQTGELFF

abundance: few
d_gene: .
j_gene: TRBJ2-3
len: 15
v_gene: TRBV5-6
CDR3nt: TGTGCCAGCAGCTTTGTATGGGGTAGCACAGATACGCAGTATTTT
CDR3aa: CASSFVWGSTDTQYF

abundance: many
d_gene: .
j_gene: TRBJ2-5
len: 15
v_gene: TRBV11-2
CDR3nt: TGTGCCAGCAGCCCATTAATGGCAGCGCAAGAGACCCAGTACTTC
CDR3aa: CASSPLMAAQETQYF

abundance: many
d_gene: .
j_gene: TRBJ2-1
len: 12
v_gene: TRBV20-1
CDR3nt: TGCAGTGCTATCGACGATTACAATGAGCAGTTCTTC
CDR3aa: CSAIDDYNEQFF

abundance: many
d_gene: .
j_gene: TRBJ2-5
len: 15
v_gene: TRBV11-2
CDR3nt: TGTGCCAGCAGCTTAGAGTACAGTTCCCAAGAGACCCAGTACTTC
CDR3aa: CASSLEYSSQETQYF

abundance: many
d_gene: .
j_gene: TRBJ1-1
len: 14
v_gene: TRBV20-1
CDR3nt: TGCAGTGCTAGAGATTACTATTGGAACACTGAAGCTTTCTTT
CDR3aa: CSARDYYWNTEAFF

abundance: many
d_gene: .
j_gene: TRBJ1-5
len: 19
v_gene: TRBV11-2
CDR3nt: TGTGCCAGCAGCTTGAGGTCTGGGGGTCCAGGGAGGGGCGATCAGCCCCAGCATTTT
CDR3aa: CASSLRSGGPGRGDQPQHF

abundance: many
d_gene: .
j_gene: TRBJ2-6
len: 18
v_gene: TRBV5-1
CDR3nt: TGCGCCAGCAGCTTCCGGGGGACAGCCAAAACTGGGGCCAACGTCCTGACTTTC
CDR3aa: CASSFRGTAKTGANVLTF

abundance: many
d_gene: .
j_gene: TRBJ2-3
len: 14
v_gene: TRBV5-4
CDR3nt: TGTGCCAGCAGCTTGGGGGACGACACAGATACGCAGTATTTT
CDR3aa: CASSLGDDTDTQYF

abundance: many
d_gene: TRBD2
j_gene: TRBJ2-1
len: 16
v_gene: TRBV27
CDR3nt: TGTGCCAGCAGCCTACTAAGCGGGGGGAGTTTCAATGAGCAGTTCTTC
CDR3aa: CASSLLSGGSFNEQFF

abundance: .
d_gene: .
j_gene: TRBJ2-7
len: 16
v_gene: TRBV3-1
CDR3nt: TGTGCCAGCAGCCGTAACGGCGGGCGCGCCGACTACGAGCAGTACTTC
CDR3aa: CASSRNGGRADYEQYF

abundance: many
d_gene: TRBD2
j_gene: TRBJ2-7
len: 14
v_gene: TRBV30
CDR3nt: TGTGCCTGGAGACCGATGACTAGCGGCTACGAGCAGTACTTC
CDR3aa: CAWRPMTSGYEQYF

abundance: many
d_gene: TRBD1
j_gene: TRBJ1-5
len: 17
v_gene: TRBV28
CDR3nt: TGTGCCAGCAGTTTAGGACAGGGACTAAATAGCAATCAGCCCCAGCATTTT
CDR3aa: CASSLGQGLNSNQPQHF

abundance: many
d_gene: TRBD2
j_gene: TRBJ2-1
len: 15
v_gene: TRBV9
CDR3nt: TGTGCCAGCAGCCAGACTAGCGGGGGGATAAGTGAGCAGTTCTTC
CDR3aa: CASSQTSGGISEQFF

abundance: many
d_gene: .
j_gene: TRBJ1-5
len: 15
v_gene: TRBV15
CDR3nt: TGTGCCACCAGCAGAGATTTCCAGGGTAATGAGCCCCAGCATTTT
CDR3aa: CATSRDFQGNEPQHF

abundance: few
d_gene: TRBD2
j_gene: TRBJ2-1
len: 17
v_gene: TRBV24-1
CDR3nt: TGTGCCACCAGTGATTCGGGCGGGAGGGCCTCCTACAATGAGCAGTTCTTC
CDR3aa: CATSDSGGRASYNEQFF

abundance: many
d_gene: TRBD1
j_gene: TRBJ2-2
len: 15
v_gene: TRBV6-1
CDR3nt: TGTGCCAGCAGACCCGGACAGGGGGTCCCCGGGGAGCTGTTTTTT
CDR3aa: CASRPGQGVPGELFF

abundance: many
d_gene: .
j_gene: TRBJ2-3
len: 14
v_gene: TRBV3-1
CDR3nt: TGTGCCAGCAGCCAGGGAAGAGGCACAGATACGCAGTATTTT
CDR3aa: CASSQGRGTDTQYF

abundance: many
d_gene: .
j_gene: TRBJ1-2
len: 14
v_gene: TRBV7-9
CDR3nt: TGTGCCAGCAGCTTGATCAGGGGTTCTTATGGCTACACCTTC
CDR3aa: CASSLIRGSYGYTF

abundance: many
d_gene: .
j_gene: TRBJ2-7
len: 16
v_gene: TRBV7-2
CDR3nt: TGTGCCAGCAGCTTAGGGGTCGGGACACGGTATTACGAGCAGTACTTC
CDR3aa: CASSLGVGTRYYEQYF

abundance: many
d_gene: TRBD2
j_gene: TRBJ2-2
len: 17
v_gene: TRBV4-2
CDR3nt: TGTGCCAGCAGCCAAGGCCCCCGGGGGGCGAACACCGGGGAGCTGTTTTTT
CDR3aa: CASSQGPRGANTGELFF

abundance: many
d_gene: .
j_gene: TRBJ2-3
len: 13
v_gene: TRBV3-1
CDR3nt: TGTGCCAGCAGGCCCGGGCCGCTCCGGGAGCAGTATTTT
CDR3aa: CASRPGPLREQYF

abundance: many
d_gene: .
j_gene: TRBJ2-1
len: 14
v_gene: TRBV5-1
CDR3nt: TGCGCCAGCAGCTTCCAGCCACCCCCTGGGGAGCAGTTCTTC
CDR3aa: CASSFQPPPGEQFF

abundance: few
d_gene: TRBD1
j_gene: TRBJ1-5
len: 16
v_gene: TRBV15
CDR3nt: TGTGCCACCAGCAGAATGGACAGGGGGCTGAGGCAGCCCCAGCATTTT
CDR3aa: CATSRMDRGLRQPQHF

abundance: many
d_gene: .
j_gene: TRBJ2-2
len: 15
v_gene: TRBV7-9
CDR3nt: TGTGCCAGCAGCTTTCTCGGGACGGGCACCGGGGAGCTGTTTTTT
CDR3aa: CASSFLGTGTGELFF

abundance: many
d_gene: .
j_gene: TRBJ2-3
len: 16
v_gene: TRBV20-1
CDR3nt: TGCAGTGCTGGAGCCCTCCTAGCGACCAACACAGATACGCAGTATTTT
CDR3aa: CSAGALLATNTDTQYF

abundance: many
d_gene: TRBD1
j_gene: TRBJ2-3
len: 13
v_gene: TRBV6-6
CDR3nt: TGTGCCAGCAGGGGACAGGGAACAGATACGCAGTATTTT
CDR3aa: CASRGQGTDTQYF

abundance: few
d_gene: .
j_gene: TRBJ1-1
len: 12
v_gene: TRBV5-6
CDR3nt: TGTGCCAGCAGCTACCGACGGAGTGAAGCTTTCTTT
CDR3aa: CASSYRRSEAFF

abundance: many
d_gene: .
j_gene: TRBJ1-1
len: 13
v_gene: TRBV12-3/TRBV12-4
CDR3nt: TGTGCCAGCAGTTTAGGCGGCAGGGTGGAAGCTTTCTTT
CDR3aa: CASSLGGRVEAFF

abundance: many
d_gene: TRBD1
j_gene: TRBJ2-7
len: 12
v_gene: TRBV29-1
CDR3nt: TGCAGCGTCGGGACAGGGGGCTACGAGCAGTACTTC
CDR3aa: CSVGTGGYEQYF

abundance: many
d_gene: .
j_gene: TRBJ2-5
len: 13
v_gene: TRBV20-1
CDR3nt: TGCAGTGCTAGTTTTGTAGGAGGAGAGACCCAGTACTTC
CDR3aa: CSASFVGGETQYF

abundance: many
d_gene: .
j_gene: TRBJ2-7
len: 14
v_gene: TRBV9
CDR3nt: TGTGCCAGCAGCGTAGCGACGCAGTCCTACGAGCAGTACTTC
CDR3aa: CASSVATQSYEQYF

abundance: medium-sized
d_gene: .
j_gene: TRBJ2-7
len: 13
v_gene: TRBV20-1
CDR3nt: TGCAGTGCTCCTGGGGACGGTTTGTACGAGCAGTACTTC
CDR3aa: CSAPGDGLYEQYF

abundance: few
d_gene: .
j_gene: TRBJ1-5
len: 16
v_gene: TRBV19
CDR3nt: TGTGCCAGTAGTGGAAGTGGTGGGTGGGGCAATCAGCCCCAGCATTTT
CDR3aa: CASSGSGGWGNQPQHF